The 16 T cell receptor beta chains given below trace back to one sample, sequenced in a study of OX40 agonist ivuxolimab in advanced cancers. Data came from immunoSEQ multiplex PCR; TCRdb stores just in-frame clones and leaves some out. The table has under 80,000 clones, 88% seen once. The sequenced sample was CD4+ or CD8+ T cells sorted from blood, obtained in a trial of the OX40 agonist ivuxolimab. The receptors here all came from an adult with an advanced solid tumor such as melanoma, head and neck, liver or kidney cancer.

V gene TRBV9 combines with J gene TRBJ2-1; D not resolved. Germline V CDR1 and CDR2: SGDLS, YYNGEE. This CDR3 has 14 amino acids. V lost 1 base and J 7 bases, leaving 12 bases between the germline ends. The CDR3 DNA reads TGTGCCAGCAGCGTATCAACTGTCATGAATGAGCAGTTCTTC. Translated: CASSVSTVMNEQFF.

The chain is built from TRBV11-3 and TRBJ1-1; unclear D gene. Germline values: CDR1 SGHNT, CDR2 YENEEA. The germline V and J ends were trimmed by 2 bases and 1 base, with 5 bases remaining between them. The CDR3 is 13 residues long. The CDR3 DNA is TGTGCCAGCAGCTTATTAGAGAACACTGAAGCTTTCTTT. The encoded protein is CASSLLENTEAFF.

V usage is TRBV30 and J usage is TRBJ2-7; TRBD1 might be the D (6 bases). Trimming pared 3 bases from V and 6 bases from J, leaving 9 bases between. The germline gives CDR1 GTSNPN, CDR2 SVGIG (reference sequence). The CDR3 runs to 11 residues. The CDR3: CAWSQGPEQYF. The CDR3 DNA reads TGTGCCTGGAGCCAGGGGCCCGAGCAGTACTTC.

This rearrangement joins TRBV5-1 to TRBJ2-7; TRBD1 matches at 7 bases. The CDR3 runs to 15 residues. With V trimmed by 0 bases and J by 6 bases, 9 bases remained unmatched. The germline CDR1 and CDR2 sequences are SGHRS and YFSETQ. The CDR3 bases are TGCGCCAGCAGCTTGGGCCAGGGGGTTTCTGGCGAGCAGTACTTC. This encodes CASSLGQGVSGEQYF.

This sequence joins TRBV10-3 and TRBJ1-1; TRBD1 might be the D (6 bases). The ends were cut back, 7 bases at V and 2 bases at J, with 8 bases in the middle. Germline V gene sequence: CDR1 ENHRY, CDR2 SYGVKD. The CDR3 is 12 amino acids. As DNA, the CDR3 is TGTGCCATCACAGGGGAAAACACTGAAGCTTTCTTT. Its protein product is CAITGENTEAFF.

V is TRBV11-3 and J is TRBJ2-6; D call uncertain. Germline V gene sequence: CDR1 SGHNT, CDR2 YENEEA. V lost 0 bases and J lost 0, with 3 bases in between. This CDR3 region has 15 residues. CDR3 protein: CASSLEGSGANVLTF. The CDR3 DNA follows: TGTGCCAGCAGCTTAGAGGGCTCTGGGGCCAACGTCCTGACTTTC.

The V gene is TRBV18, the J gene TRBJ2-7, with D tentatively TRBD1 (6 bases). Trimming removed 3 bases from V and 3 bases from J, with 9 bases in between. The germline V gene encodes CDR1 KGHSH and CDR2 LQKENI. The CDR3 sequence is 13 residues long. The CDR3 region has the DNA TGTGCCAGCTCACCGGGGGCGAACTACGAGCAGTACTTC. It encodes CASSPGANYEQYF.

This rearrangement joins TRBV5-6 to TRBJ1-1; no clear D gene. Germline assignment: CDR1 SGHDT and CDR2 YYEEEE. Deletions cut 0 bases from V and 1 base from J, with 10 bases between. The CDR3 is 15 amino acids. Here the CDR3 reads CASSLVWMTNTEAFF. Written as DNA, the CDR3 is TGTGCCAGCAGCTTGGTGTGGATGACGAACACTGAAGCTTTCTTT.

The gene calls are TRBV7-6 and TRBJ2-6; the D gene could be TRBD1 or TRBD2 (5 bases each). The CDR3 contains 16 residues. CDR1 and CDR2 (germline): SGHVS, FNYEAQ. V was trimmed by 6 bases and J by 4 bases, leaving 16 bases between them. In DNA form, the CDR3 reads TGTGCCAGCAGACGAGGGGTGTCCTCGGGGGCCAACGTCCTGACTTTC. Translating gives CASRRGVSSGANVLTF.

V is TRBV11-2 and J is TRBJ2-2, with 8 bases matching TRBD1. Germline lookup yields CDR1 SGHAT and CDR2 FQNNGV. There are 15 residues in the CDR3. V lost 4 bases, J lost 5 bases, and 6 bases stayed unmatched. CDR3 bases: TGTGCCAGCAGCTCTGGACAGGGAGGTACCGGGGAGCTGTTTTTT. It encodes CASSSGQGGTGELFF.

This chain links TRBV5-1 with TRBJ1-1; 7 nucleotides line up with TRBD1. The germline gives CDR1 SGHRS, CDR2 YFSETQ. V gave up 2 bases and J gave up 0 bases; unmatched junction bases: 7. This CDR3 comprises 16 residues. The CDR3 DNA follows: TGCGCCAGCAGCTTTTCGACAGGGATATTGAACACTGAAGCTTTCTTT. Translated, it gives CASSFSTGILNTEAFF.

In the case of this clone: Its ends do not fully match the called genes, so a read error is possible. V is TRBV4-1 and J is TRBJ2-7; D uncertain. Per the germline V gene, CDR1 is MGHRA and CDR2 is YSYEKL. The length of the CDR3 is 13 residues. The CDR3 here is CASSQVVSLGQHF. The CDR3, as DNA: TGCGCCAGCAGCCAAGTCGTTAGTCTAGGGCAGCACTTC.

This chain connects TRBV29-1 to TRBJ2-5; no firm D call. CDR3 length: 10 amino acids. Germline V CDR1 and CDR2: SQVTM, ANQGSEA. V lost 4 bases to trimming and J lost 5 bases, with 5 bases between them. The CDR3 sequence is CSVARETQYF. CDR3 in DNA: TGCAGCGTTGCTAGGGAGACCCAGTACTTC. The complete variable domain, with remaining parts taken from reference TRBV29-1 and TRBJ2-5, reads SAVISQKPSRDICQRGTSLTIQCQVDSQVTMMFWYRQQPGQSLTLIATANQGSEATYESGFVIDKFPISRPNLTFSTLTVSNMSPEDSSIYLCSVARETQYFGPGTRLLVL.

The J gene is TRBJ2-7, the V gene TRBV19; 11 nucleotides align to TRBD2. Germline CDR1 reads LNHDA; CDR2 reads SQIVND (reference sequence). This CDR3 comprises 16 residues. With V trimmed by 6 bases and J by 1 base, 8 bases remained unmatched. Here the CDR3 reads CASSTSGTSGSYEQYF. The CDR3 DNA is TGTGCCAGTAGCACCTCCGGGACTAGCGGTTCCTACGAGCAGTACTTC.

The V call is TRBV6-5, the J call TRBJ1-1; D gene unclear. This CDR3 region has 13 residues. CDR1 is MNHEY and CDR2 is SVGAGI in the germline V gene. Between the trimmed V and J ends, which lost 0 bases and 6 bases, there was a span of 8 bases. The CDR3 here is CASSYSGWAEAFF. In DNA, the CDR3 is TGTGCCAGCAGTTACTCGGGGTGGGCTGAAGCTTTCTTT.

V usage is TRBV5-1 and J usage is TRBJ2-3; D is perhaps TRBD1 (5 bases). In germline, CDR1 is SGHRS, CDR2 YFSETQ. V was trimmed by 2 bases and J by 6 bases, leaving 13 bases between them. The CDR3 sequence is 14 residues long. Here the CDR3 DNA reads TGCGCCAGCAGCTTTTATAGGGGCGCGGATACGCAGTATTTT. This codes for CASSFYRGADTQYF.